These 7 T cell receptor beta chains originate from one sample sequenced in a study of T cell responses to AZD1222 COVID-19 vaccine. The assay was immunoSEQ multiplex PCR, and TCRdb's table has in-frame clones only and misses some. This sample yields 150,000 to 200,000 clones, of which 85% to 95% are seen a single time; approximately 5.5% belongs to the top ten. Sample: peripheral blood, taken 28 days after the second AZD1222 dose. These receptors all stem from an adult who received the AZD1222 COVID-19 vaccine.

The chain employs TRBV7-2 and TRBJ1-2; D perhaps matches TRBD1 (6 bases). The CDR3 is made up of 15 amino acids. Trimming removed 0 bases at V and 2 bases at J, with 10 bases between. Germline-derived CDR1 and CDR2 are SGHTA and FQGNSA. This CDR3 reads CASSLAGTTNYGYTF. Written as DNA, the CDR3 is TGTGCCAGCAGCTTAGCGGGGACAACCAACTATGGCTACACCTTC.

The chain employs TRBV25-1 and TRBJ1-1; the match to TRBD1 covers 7 bases. The germline gives CDR1 MGHDK, CDR2 SYGVNS. V trimming: 8 bases; J trimming: 0 bases; junction bases outside the gene matches: 12. This CDR3 is 16 amino acids long. The CDR3 here is CASRGTIGQVNTEAFF. The CDR3 DNA reads as TGTGCCAGCCGTGGAACGATTGGACAGGTGAACACTGAAGCTTTCTTT.

This clone was counted a single time. The rearrangement uses TRBV7-9 and TRBJ1-1; 8 bases align to TRBD1. Germline V gene data show CDR1 as SEHNR and CDR2 as FQNEAQ (reference sequence). V lost 5 bases and J lost 3; bases outside the gene matches: 14. The CDR3 covers 17 residues. The CDR3 DNA reads as TGTGCCAGCAGCACCCCCCGTCAGGGGGCGACGGACACTGAAGCTTTCTTT. Protein sequence: CASSTPRQGATDTEAFF. Supplemented by reference TRBV7-9 and TRBJ1-1, the full variable domain reads DTGVSQNPRHKITKRGQNVTFRCDPISEHNRLYWYRQTLGQGPEFLTYFQNEAQLEKSRLLSDRFSAERPKGSFSTLEIQRTEQGDSAMYLCASSTPRQGATDTEAFFGQGTRLTVV.

This clone was observed once. This chain connects TRBV21-1 to TRBJ1-2; the table names TRBD1, a call not compared with the DNA. TRBV21-1 is described as a pseudogene. The CDR3 has 18 residues. The CDR3 DNA is TGTGCCAGCAGCGCCCCTTTGGAGGGACAGGGGTATAGCTATGGCTACACCTTC. Its translation: CASSAPLEGQGYSYGYTF.

This sequence joins TRBV10-3 and TRBJ1-2, with 7 bases lining up with TRBD1. The trim removed 7 bases at V and 2 bases at J, leaving 4 bases unmatched. This CDR3 has 13 residues. Germline loops: CDR1 ENHRY, CDR2 SYGVKD. CDR3 sequence: CAITTTGNYGYTF. DNA for the CDR3: TGTGCCATCACCACGACAGGGAACTATGGCTACACCTTC.

The sample holds a few counts of this clone. V is TRBV19 and J is TRBJ1-5; D remains ambiguous. V lost 6 bases and J 4 bases, leaving 16 bases between the germline ends. Germline V gene lookup returns CDR1 LNHDA and CDR2 SQIVND (reference sequence). The CDR3 is made up of 15 amino acids. Here the CDR3 DNA reads TGTGCCAGTAGGGACCCAGCCATTCGAAATCAGCCCCAGCATTTT. As protein: CASRDPAIRNQPQHF.

The chain combines TRBV3-1 (or the pseudogene TRBV3-2) with TRBJ1-1; D is unclear. The CDR3 is 11 residues long. V was pared by 4 bases and J by 11 bases, with 11 bases between. In germline, CDR1 is LGHDT, CDR2 YNNKEL (reference sequence). CDR3 sequence: CASSPGGEAFF. The CDR3 DNA reads TGTGCCAGCAGCCCTGGCGGGGAGGCTTTCTTT.